A selection of T cell receptor beta chains follows, all from one sample in a study of blood T cells in healthy people across ages. TCRdb redid the calling of the 5' RACE reads with MiXCR, one entry per CDR3 protein. The sample has 550,000 to 700,000 distinct CDR3 sequences, approximately 30% seen once. The specimen sequenced was blood. These receptors originate from a woman aged 65 to 85 in good health. CDR3s include the opening cysteine and the closing phenylalanine or tryptophan. A D gene is named only where the DNA matches it firmly. Size is omitted from some rows. Given values are once, few, many or a class for expanded clones.

clone_size d_call j_call v_call cdr3_aa cdr3_nt
- - TRBJ2-7 TRBV7-2 CASSSGGSSSYEQYF TGTGCCAGCAGCTCTGGGGGCTCTAGCTCCTACGAGCAGTACTTC
few - TRBJ2-7 TRBV30 CAWRVTGDGSEQYF TGTGCCTGGAGGGTGACAGGAGATGGCAGCGAGCAGTACTTC
- - TRBJ1-1 TRBV20-1 CSAQKQAAGEAFF TGCAGTGCCCAGAAACAGGCCGCCGGAGAGGCTTTCTTT
- - TRBJ1-6 TRBV5-4 CASSLDNNSPLHF TGTGCCAGCAGCTTGGACAATAATTCACCCCTCCACTTT
- - TRBJ1-1 TRBV12-3/TRBV12-4 CASSPGTWNTEAFF TGTGCCAGCAGTCCGGGGACCTGGAACACTGAAGCTTTCTTT
- - TRBJ1-1 TRBV29-1 CSAPKPGGWMNTEAFF TGCAGCGCCCCGAAGCCCGGGGGGTGGATGAATACTGAAGCTTTCTTT
- - TRBJ2-3 TRBV18 CASSPRLTSTDTQYF TGTGCCAGCTCACCACGACTAACCAGCACAGATACGCAGTATTTT
- - TRBJ1-4 TRBV7-9 CASSPGAYTRTNEKLFF TGTGCCAGCAGTCCGGGGGCCTACACCCGAACTAATGAAAAACTGTTTTTT
- - TRBJ1-4 TRBV20-1 CSASYQGKLFF TGCAGTGCTAGTTACCAGGGGAAACTGTTTTTT
few - TRBJ1-5 TRBV27 CASSGEGYGQLNQPQHF TGTGCCAGCAGTGGAGAGGGGTACGGACAGCTTAATCAGCCCCAGCATTTT
few TRBD1 TRBJ2-2 TRBV6-1 CACRQGLNTGELFF TGTGCCTGTCGACAGGGATTAAACACCGGGGAGCTGTTTTTT
- - TRBJ2-3 TRBV10-3 CAISVNGGPGQSDTQYF TGTGCCATCAGTGTAAACGGGGGGCCAGGTCAGTCGGATACGCAGTATTTT
- - TRBJ2-5 TRBV7-2 CASSLGRSVETQYF TGTGCCAGCAGCTTGGGACGGTCGGTAGAGACCCAGTACTTC
- TRBD1 TRBJ1-2 TRBV29-1 CSVPLPDRLDGYTF TGCAGCGTTCCGCTACCGGACAGGCTGGACGGCTACACCTTC
few - TRBJ2-5 TRBV13 CASSLEGRFQETQYF TGTGCCAGCAGCTTAGAGGGCAGGTTTCAAGAGACCCAGTACTTC
few TRBD2 TRBJ2-5 TRBV7-2 CASSQGLAVRGTQYF TGTGCCAGCAGCCAGGGACTAGCGGTTAGAGGGACCCAGTACTTC
- TRBD2 TRBJ2-5 TRBV3-1 CASSQHSGGAKTQYF TGTGCCAGCAGCCAACATAGCGGGGGGGCCAAGACCCAGTACTTC
- - TRBJ2-1 TRBV6-2/TRBV6-3 CASKGIRDNEQFF TGCGCCAGCAAAGGAATCAGGGACAATGAGCAGTTCTTC
few - TRBJ1-1 TRBV7-2 CASSLGRENTEAFF TGTGCCAGCAGCTTAGGTAGGGAGAACACTGAAGCTTTCTTT
- TRBD1 TRBJ1-2 TRBV4-3 CASSQVGQGALGYTF TGCGCCAGCAGCCAAGTGGGCCAGGGGGCCTTGGGCTACACCTTC
once - TRBJ1-3 TRBV29-1 CSVDEDLDGSSGNTIYF TGCAGCGTTGATGAGGATCTGGACGGCTCTTCTGGAAACACCATATATTTT
- - TRBJ1-3 TRBV5-1 CASSFRGEENTIYF TGCGCCAGCAGCTTCAGGGGTGAGGAAAACACCATATATTTT